Listed below are T cell receptor beta chains from one sample, sequenced in a study of breast tumors, draining lymph nodes, adjacent tissues. Via MiXCR, TCRdb re-called the multiplex PCR reads, giving one row per CDR3 protein. The data contain fewer than 200,000 distinct CDR3 sequences, 30% to 35% of them singletons. Sequenced material: axillary lymph node tissue. The receptors here all came from a female donor with breast cancer. Some clones in this sample may be carry-over from other donors' samples. CDR3s include the opening cysteine and the closing phenylalanine or tryptophan. D genes are given only for firm matches. Rows may omit the clone size; those that give it use once, few, many or a size class.

clone size,V gene,D gene,CDR3 length,J gene,CDR3 protein,CDR3 DNA
many,TRBV5-6,NA,17,TRBJ2-2,CASSLGQANPKSGELFF,TGTGCCAGCAGCTTGGGACAGGCCAACCCAAAATCCGGGGAGCTGTTTTTT
NA,TRBV13,NA,14,TRBJ2-1,CASSLGGSYNEQLF,TGTGCCAGCAGCCTTGGGGGCTCCTACAATGAGCAGCTCTTC
many,TRBV7-3,NA,14,TRBJ2-1,CASSLSGGNNEQFF,TGTGCCAGCAGCTTAAGTGGGGGTAACAATGAGCAGTTCTTC
many,TRBV15,NA,17,TRBJ2-2,CATSRDRGELNTGELFF,TGTGCCACCAGCAGAGACAGGGGGGAACTCAACACCGGGGAGCTGTTTTTT
NA,TRBV4-2,NA,15,TRBJ1-4,CASSQGVGDNEKLFF,TGTGCCAGCAGCCAAGGTGTAGGGGATAATGAAAAACTGTTTTTT
many,TRBV4-1,NA,15,TRBJ2-7,CASSLFLQTNYEQYF,TGCGCCAGCAGCCTCTTCCTCCAGACGAACTACGAGCAGTACTTC
many,TRBV20-1,TRBD2,16,TRBJ2-3,CSARDSTSGKRDTQYF,TGCAGTGCTAGAGATTCGACTAGCGGGAAGAGAGATACGCAGTATTTT
many,TRBV2,TRBD2,16,TRBJ2-1,CASSERRGGPRNEQFF,TGTGCCAGCAGTGAAAGGCGGGGGGGCCCTCGAAATGAGCAGTTCTTC
once,TRBV5-1,NA,13,TRBJ2-7,CVSSLGVNYEQYF,TGCGTCAGCAGCTTGGGGGTGAACTACGAACAGTACTTC
many,TRBV5-1,TRBD2,16,TRBJ2-7,CASRSILAGGTYEQYF,TGCGCCAGCAGGTCGATCCTAGCGGGGGGTACCTACGAGCAGTACTTC
NA,TRBV2,NA,18,TRBJ1-3,CASSFATRLISEGKPIYF,TGTGCCAGCAGTTTCGCGACCAGGTTGATTTCGGAAGGAAAACCCATCTATTTT
NA,TRBV25-1,NA,17,TRBJ2-6,CASRETGGGSGANVLTF,TGTGCCAGCAGAGAAACAGGGGGGGGCTCTGGGGCCAACGTCCTGACTTTC
NA,TRBV24-1,NA,15,TRBJ2-2,CATTKGPLSTGELFF,TGTGCCACCACCAAAGGACCTCTAAGCACCGGGGAGCTGTTTTTT
NA,TRBV24-1,TRBD1,14,TRBJ1-5,CATSGTGPYQPQHF,TGTGCCACCAGTGGGACAGGACCCTATCAGCCCCAGCATTTT
many,TRBV15,NA,15,TRBJ1-2,CATSRDLGGNYGYTF,TGTGCCACCAGCAGAGATTTAGGCGGGAACTATGGCTACACCTTC
many,TRBV2,TRBD1,15,TRBJ1-6,CASRPPRGSNSPLHF,TGTGCCAGCAGGCCCCCCAGGGGGAGTAATTCACCCCTCCACTTT
NA,TRBV7-9,TRBD1,13,TRBJ2-7,CASTLDRGYEQYF,TGTGCCAGCACCTTAGACAGGGGCTACGAGCAGTACTTC
few,TRBV5-1,TRBD2,14,TRBJ2-5,CASSLRTSGETQYF,TGCGCCAGCAGCTTGAGGACTAGCGGGGAGACCCAGTACTTC
NA,TRBV7-9,TRBD2,16,TRBJ2-1,CAGSPGGGRNYNEQFF,TGTGCCGGCAGCCCGGGCGGGGGAAGGAACTACAATGAGCAGTTCTTC
many,TRBV20-1,NA,14,TRBJ2-1,CSARGFFSYNEQFF,TGCAGTGCTAGAGGGTTCTTCTCCTACAATGAGCAGTTCTTC
NA,TRBV13,NA,15,TRBJ1-1,CASSRSVSFDTEAFF,TGTGCCAGCAGCCGGTCGGTGAGCTTTGACACTGAAGCTTTCTTT
NA,TRBV3-1,NA,17,TRBJ2-4,CASSQDQQRLAKNIQYF,TGTGCCAGCAGCCAAGATCAACAACGTCTAGCCAAAAACATTCAGTACTTC
many,TRBV2,NA,15,TRBJ1-4,CANSPPWRTNEKLFF,TGTGCCAACAGCCCCCCGTGGAGGACCAATGAAAAACTGTTTTTT
many,TRBV6-2/TRBV6-3,NA,13,TRBJ1-5,CASSSDRRQPQHF,TGTGCCAGCAGCTCCGACAGGCGGCAGCCCCAGCATTTT
many,TRBV28,NA,14,TRBJ1-6,CASSLTIPNSPLHF,TGTGCCAGCAGCCTGACAATTCCCAATTCACCCCTCCACTTT
many,TRBV7-9,NA,17,TRBJ1-5,CASSSDNPLRGNQPQHF,TGTGCCAGCAGCTCCGACAATCCCTTAAGGGGCAATCAGCCCCAGCATTTT
many,TRBV30,NA,12,TRBJ2-7,CAWSSVGGEQYF,TGTGCCTGGAGTTCGGTGGGGGGCGAGCAGTACTTC
NA,TRBV28,NA,17,TRBJ2-2,CASSLQLIQGYTGELFF,TGTGCCAGCAGCCTACAACTTATACAGGGATACACCGGGGAGCTGTTTTTT
many,TRBV30,NA,11,TRBJ2-1,CAWSPIREQFF,TGTGCCTGGAGTCCGATAAGGGAGCAGTTCTTC
NA,TRBV6-5,NA,12,TRBJ1-1,CASRTGGTEAFF,TGTGCCAGCAGAACAGGCGGAACTGAAGCTTTCTTT
many,TRBV25-1,TRBD2,13,TRBJ2-1,CATGTSGYNEQFF,TGTGCCACCGGGACTAGCGGGTACAATGAGCAGTTCTTC
few,TRBV25-1,NA,17,TRBJ2-5,CASSEGSGGRDQETQYF,TGTGCCAGCAGTGAAGGGTCCGGGGGCCGTGACCAAGAGACCCAGTACTTC
NA,TRBV2,NA,16,TRBJ1-3,CASARERAPPGNTIYF,TGTGCCAGCGCCAGGGAGCGGGCCCCCCCGGGAAACACCATATATTTT
few,TRBV9,NA,14,TRBJ1-1,CASSVASLNTEAFF,TGTGCCAGCAGCGTTGCAAGCCTAAACACTGAAGCTTTCTTT
many,TRBV15,TRBD1,16,TRBJ2-1,CATSRDRDRVKHEQFF,TGTGCCACCAGCAGAGACCGGGACAGGGTTAAACATGAGCAGTTCTTC